This T cell receptor beta chain was sequenced during a study of cytomegalovirus exposure and HLA in healthy donors. Findings of the study overall: Clonal expansion, a later analysis showed, was greater in HLA-associated TCR beta chains than in equally common others. Segments of the TCR beta V type were, in most cases, productive about 90% or about 30% of the time in an earlier analysis.

Primers: 60 Vbeta forward and 13 Jbeta reverse. The data were produced by immunoSEQ multiplex PCR, yet TCRdb's version contains in-frame clones alone and is incomplete. This sample yields some 32,000 clones, of which more than 75% are seen a single time; around 3% belongs to the top ten. Concerning this clone: The antigen is not known.

Germline V gene sequence: CDR1 SGHVS, CDR2 FQNEAQ. The V gene end was trimmed by 1 base and the J gene end by 4 bases; junction bases not matched to a gene: 3. The CDR3 has 14 amino acids. The sequencing input was PBMCs. The sequence came from a boy under 18 in good health and CMV-seronegative. The rearrangement uses TRBV7-8 and TRBJ2-5, with 7 bases matching TRBD1. This CDR3 is CASSLDNRGETQYF. CDR3 bases: TGTGCCAGCAGCTTAGATAACAGGGGAGAGACCCAGTACTTC.